This T cell receptor (beta chain) was sequenced during a study of identical twins. cDNA molecules carried unique molecular identifiers, and template switching added a universal primer site. TCRdb called the 5' RACE reads again in MiXCR, with one record for every CDR3 protein. This sample carries about 700,000 distinct CDR3 sequences, roughly 8% of them seen once, and the ten largest clones take about 0.98%. The CDR3 totals 14 residues. The ends were cut back, 3 bases at V and 1 base at J, with 9 bases in the middle. Germline CDR1 MNHNS, CDR2 SASEGT. These data were also filed under a second study, of yellow fever vaccine responses in identical twins.

The source is a woman under 30 in good health. This chain uses TRBV6-1 with TRBJ2-5; D is undetermined. Material for sequencing was PBMCs. CDR3 DNA: TGTGCCAGCAGTGATCTTCGACTCCAAGAGACCCAGTACTTC. This encodes CASSDLRLQETQYF.